A single sample gave rise to the 21 T cell receptor beta chains below, sequenced in a study of cytotoxic CD8 clonotypes in ibrutinib-treated CLL (dated by TCRdb to 2020 to 2023). The protocol used for the library was the immunoSEQ multiplex PCR assay. In TCRdb, the immuneACCESS table is reduced to in-frame sequences with V and J assigned. These tables do not hold every clone; where another copy was compared, an unresolved V gene accounts for under half, and the others remain unexplained. Across this sample there are 65,000 to 85,000 clones, with 90% seen only once. The ten largest clones capture around 3.1% of the sample. In the paper's terms, the time point label means: approximately twelve months on ibrutinib. The specimen comprised PBMCs, sampled after 12 months of ibrutinib treatment. The origin of the receptors is a human donor with chronic lymphocytic leukemia.

This chain links TRBV7-9 with TRBJ2-7; TRBD2 might be the D (5 bases). V was cut by 2 bases and J by 0 bases, with 14 bases left in between. The CDR3 consists of 16 residues. In germline, CDR1 is SEHNR, CDR2 FQNEAQ (reference sequence). For the CDR3, the DNA is TGTGCCAGCAGCTTACGCGGAGGTAGCACCTCCTACGAGCAGTACTTC. This translates into CASSLRGGSTSYEQYF. The full variable domain, its missing parts supplied by reference TRBV7-9 and TRBJ2-7, is DTGVSQNPRHKITKRGQNVTFRCDPISEHNRLYWYRQTLGQGPEFLTYFQNEAQLEKSRLLSDRFSAERPKGSFSTLEIQRTEQGDSAMYLCASSLRGGSTSYEQYFGPGTRLTVT.

V is TRBV18 and J is TRBJ2-7; TRBD1 aligns across 7 bases. The germline gives CDR1 KGHSH, CDR2 LQKENI. The CDR3 sequence is 14 residues long. The V and J ends lost 3 bases and 1 base, in that order; junction bases with no gene match: 3. Here the CDR3 DNA reads TGTGCCAGCTCACCCGGACAGGCTTCCTACGAGCAGTACTTC. Amino acid sequence: CASSPGQASYEQYF.

The V call is TRBV19, the J call TRBJ2-3; D call uncertain. The CDR3 is 12 amino acids. In germline, CDR1 is LNHDA, CDR2 SQIVND (reference sequence). The V and J ends lost 6 bases and 0 bases respectively, with 4 bases between them. The DNA of the CDR3 is TGTGCCAGTAGCGATAGCACAGATACGCAGTATTTT. Residues: CASSDSTDTQYF.

This sequence joins TRBV10-3 and TRBJ1-1; D gene unclear. The CDR3 extends over 13 amino acids. Germline V CDR1 and CDR2: ENHRY, SYGVKD. V was trimmed by 6 bases and J by 0 bases, leaving 8 bases between them. Here the CDR3 DNA reads TGTGCCATCAGCCCCGGCGTGAACACTGAAGCTTTCTTT. This sequence encodes CAISPGVNTEAFF.

This clone was seen only once. The genes are TRBV7-9 and TRBJ2-5; D is uncertain. V was cut by 2 bases and J by 5 bases, with 9 bases left in between. The CDR3 totals 13 residues. CDR1 SEHNR and CDR2 FQNEAQ come from the germline V gene (reference sequence). The chain's CDR3 is CASSLYDWETQYF. CDR3 DNA: TGTGCCAGCAGCTTATACGACTGGGAGACCCAGTACTTC.

The rearrangement uses TRBV6-5 and TRBJ2-5; either TRBD1 or TRBD2 may supply D (5 bases each). The J call is doubtful: the DNA matches TRBJ2-7 better. Germline CDR1 MNHEY, CDR2 SVGAGI. This CDR3 is 13 amino acids long. Here the CDR3 DNA reads TGTGCCAGCAGTTACGGGGACCAGATCGAGCAGTACTTC. Protein product: CASSYGDQIEQYF.

The chain combines TRBV7-9 with TRBJ2-7; D not resolved. Deletions cut 0 bases from V and 7 bases from J, with 19 bases between. CDR3 length: 16 amino acids. CDR1 SEHNR and CDR2 FQNEAQ come from the germline V gene (reference sequence). The CDR3 coding sequence is TGTGCCAGCAGCTTAGCTGTTTTAAACCAAATGGGAGAGCAGTACTTC. As protein: CASSLAVLNQMGEQYF.

V is TRBV7-9 and J is TRBJ2-7, with D perhaps matching TRBD1 (6 bases). CDR3 length equals 13 residues. Germline assignment: CDR1 SEHNR and CDR2 FQNEAQ (reference sequence). Trimming left V 8 bases short and J 11 bases short, with 22 bases between. As DNA, the CDR3 is TGTGCCAGCGACCTTGGGACACCGGGTGATGAGTACTTC. Residues: CASDLGTPGDEYF.

The chain is built from TRBV21-1 and TRBJ2-7; the table's D gene call, TRBD1, was not cross checked with the DNA. TRBV21-1 is a known pseudogene. This CDR3 comprises 15 residues. CDR3 coding DNA: TGTGCCAGCAGCGAGCGCGTTTGGGGGCTGGGGGAGCAGTACTTC. Amino acids: CASSERVWGLGEQYF.

This chain uses TRBV11-2 with TRBJ2-7, with 9 bases fitting TRBD1. Germline lookup yields CDR1 SGHAT and CDR2 FQNNGV. This CDR3 comprises 14 residues. V lost 5 bases, J lost 7 bases, and 9 bases stayed unmatched. CDR3 region: CASSPGTGIREQYF. CDR3 DNA sequence: TGTGCCAGCAGCCCCGGGACAGGGATCCGGGAGCAGTACTTC.

The chain is built from TRBV27 and TRBJ2-1; 12 positions match TRBD2. From germline, CDR1 is MNHEY and CDR2 SMNVEV (reference sequence). Trimming cost V 3 bases and J 0 bases; bases outside gene matches: 6. The CDR3 loop spans 18 amino acids. In DNA, the CDR3 is TGTGCCAGCAGTTTGTCCGGGACTAGCGGGCACTCCTACAATGAGCAGTTCTTC. Encoded protein: CASSLSGTSGHSYNEQFF.

In this sample, this clone turned up a few times. Other DNA sequences in the same sample also yield this CDR3. CDR3 bases: TGTGCCATCAGCGAGACGGGAACTGAAGCTTTCTTT. Translated: CAISETGTEAFF. V is TRBV10-3 and J is TRBJ1-1, with D hard to call. Germline V gene data show CDR1 as ENHRY and CDR2 as SYGVKD. V lost 6 bases to trimming and J lost 5 bases, with 10 bases between them. This CDR3 has 12 amino acids.

The rearrangement uses TRBV11-2 and TRBJ2-7; D is undetermined. Trimming pared 5 bases from V and 5 bases from J, leaving 7 bases between. The CDR3 spans 11 residues. CDR1 is SGHAT and CDR2 is FQNNGV in the germline V gene. CDR3 bases: TGTGCCAGCAGCCGCGTGGACGAGCAGTACTTC. As protein: CASSRVDEQYF.

This CDR3 reads CASIHREGDGELFF. Written as DNA, the CDR3 is TGTGCCAGCATACACAGGGAAGGGGACGGGGAGCTGTTTTTT. This chain links TRBV21-1 with TRBJ2-2; TRBD1 is the table's D call and was not checked against the DNA. TRBV21-1 is termed a pseudogene. The CDR3 runs to 14 residues.

Comment on this clone: Within the sample, other DNA sequences also encode this same CDR3. The J gene is TRBJ2-2, the V gene TRBV2; D unclear. This CDR3 spans 12 amino acids. Deletions cut 3 bases from V and 4 bases from J, with 3 bases between. Germline V gene data show CDR1 as SNHLY and CDR2 as FYNNEI. This CDR3 reads CASSEGTGELFF. The CDR3 DNA reads TGTGCCAGCAGTGAGGGCACCGGGGAGCTGTTTTTT.

The chain recombines TRBV7-8 with TRBJ1-2; TRBD1 might be the D (6 bases). CDR3 length: 16 amino acids. CDR1 is SGHVS and CDR2 is FQNEAQ in the germline V gene. V lost 4 bases and J 5 bases, leaving 20 bases between the germline ends. CDR3 DNA sequence: TGTGCCAGCAGCTCGCCAGGACAGACTAATCTTTATGGCTACACCTTC. It codes for CASSSPGQTNLYGYTF.

In its sample, this clone was seen a few times. This chain joins TRBV2 and TRBJ2-5, with unresolved D. CDR3 length equals 11 residues. Trimming took off 6 bases at V and 2 bases at J, with 4 bases between the two ends. CDR1 SNHLY and CDR2 FYNNEI come from the germline V gene. The CDR3 nucleotides are TGTGCCAGCAGGGTACAAGAGACCCAGTACTTC. Its translation is CASRVQETQYF. Together with reference TRBV2 and TRBJ2-5, the CDR3 gives the full variable domain: EPEVTQTPSHQVTQMGQEVILRCVPISNHLYFYWYRQILGQKVEFLVSFYNNEISEKSEIFDDQFSVERPDGSNFTLKIRSTKLEDSAMYFCASRVQETQYFGPGTRLLVL.

This sequence joins TRBV7-7 and TRBJ2-5; D call uncertain. The CDR3 length is 15 residues. Germline V gene lookup returns CDR1 SSHAT and CDR2 FNYEAQ (reference sequence). With 2 bases removed from V and 2 bases from J, the gap between germline ends came to 12 bases. The CDR3 region has the DNA TGTGCCAGCAGCTTATCAGGCACCCTACAAGAGACCCAGTACTTC. It translates to CASSLSGTLQETQYF.

The chain employs TRBV6-5 and TRBJ1-1, with D hard to call. Per germline, CDR1 MNHEY and CDR2 SVGAGI. Trimming removed 6 bases from V and 5 bases from J, with 13 bases in between. This CDR3 has 13 residues. The CDR3 here is CASRPTRRTEAFF. CDR3 bases: TGTGCCAGCAGGCCCACAAGGAGAACTGAAGCTTTCTTT.

The rearrangement joins TRBV28 to TRBJ1-2, with no clear D. The CDR3 is 12 residues long. Germline V lookup: CDR1 MDHEN, CDR2 SYDVKM. CDR3 in DNA: TGTGCTACCCGTTTTTTGGGTTATGGCTACACCTTC. This codes for CATRFLGYGYTF.

The chain uses TRBV28 and TRBJ1-4; D is ambiguous. V shed 5 bases and J shed 8 bases, with 18 bases lying between them. This CDR3 contains 15 residues. Germline V gene sequence: CDR1 MDHEN, CDR2 SYDVKM. CDR3 DNA sequence: TGTGCCAGCAGTCGTCCGGGCCCAACCGGAGAAAAACTGTTTTTT. Translation: CASSRPGPTGEKLFF. Based on the CDR3 plus reference TRBV28 and TRBJ1-4, the full variable domain is DVKVTQSSRYLVKRTGEKVFLECVQDMDHENMFWYRQDPGLGLRLIYFSYDVKMKEKGDIPEGYSVSREKKERFSLILESASTNQTSMYLCASSRPGPTGEKLFFGSGTQLSVL.